The TCR beta chain under discussion was sequenced for a study of OX40 agonist ivuxolimab in advanced cancers. Background on the study: Those treated in dose escalation had hepatocellular carcinoma, melanoma, renal cell cancer or head and neck cancer.

Generated by immunoSEQ multiplex PCR, the TCRdb table keeps only in-frame clones and is missing some. Of roughly 21,000 clones in the sample, around 87% were seen once. Per germline, CDR1 SNHLY and CDR2 FYNNEI. The CDR3 is 15 residues long. The V and J ends lost 3 bases and 5 bases, in that order; junction bases with no gene match: 5. This TCR came from an adult with an advanced solid tumor such as melanoma, head and neck, liver or kidney cancer. V gene TRBV2 combines with J gene TRBJ2-1; 9 bases agree with TRBD2. The sample consisted of CD4+ or CD8+ T cells sorted from blood, taken in a trial of the OX40 agonist ivuxolimab. The CDR3 spells CASSDPAGGNNEQFF. The CDR3 DNA reads TGTGCCAGCAGTGACCCAGCGGGGGGAAACAATGAGCAGTTCTTC.